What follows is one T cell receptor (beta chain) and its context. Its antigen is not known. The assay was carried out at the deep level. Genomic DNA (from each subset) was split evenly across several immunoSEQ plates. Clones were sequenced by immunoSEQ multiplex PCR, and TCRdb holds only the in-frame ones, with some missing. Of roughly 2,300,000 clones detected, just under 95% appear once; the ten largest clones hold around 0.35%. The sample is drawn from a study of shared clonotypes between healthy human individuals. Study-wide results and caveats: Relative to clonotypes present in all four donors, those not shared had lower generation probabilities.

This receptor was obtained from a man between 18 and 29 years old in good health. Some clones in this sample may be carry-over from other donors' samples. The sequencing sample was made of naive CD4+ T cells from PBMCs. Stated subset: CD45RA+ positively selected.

Written as DNA, the CDR3 is TGTGCCAGCAACCGGGACAGCACCTATGAAAAACTGTTTTTT. Protein product: CASNRDSTYEKLFF. J is TRBJ1-4 and V is TRBV2, with 7 positions matching TRBD1. The CDR3 length is 14 residues. J gave up 6 bases and V 7 bases, and 8 bases lay outside the gene matches. CDR1 and CDR2 from the germline V gene are SNHLY and FYNNEI.